These 7 T cell receptor beta chains originate from one sample sequenced in a study of a mutant IDH1 vaccine in newly diagnosed glioma. For these TCRs, the target antigens are not known. The data were produced by immunoSEQ multiplex PCR, yet TCRdb's version contains in-frame clones alone and is incomplete. The sample holds approximately 44,000 clones, roughly 80% seen once. Time point in this sample: week 23, last vaccination. Every vaccination contained 300 ug of the mutant IDH1 20-mer peptide and was paired with topical imiquimod. The starting material was PBMCs, obtained from a glioma patient whose treatment included an IDH1 peptide vaccine. These TCRs come from a woman between 18 and 30 years old with glioma. Some clones in this sample may be carry-over from other donors' samples.

V gene TRBV6-1 combines with J gene TRBJ1-3; no definite D call. V was clipped by 6 bases and J by 0 bases, with 6 bases between them. The germline CDR1 and CDR2 sequences are MNHNS and SASEGT. The CDR3 totals 13 residues. The CDR3 DNA is TGTGCCAGCAGGGATCACTCTGGAAACACCATATATTTT. It codes for CASRDHSGNTIYF.

The CDR3 DNA follows: TGTGCCAGCAGTTTTGGGGGACAGCCCTACTTC. This encodes CASSFGGQPYF. The V and J genes are TRBV6-5 and TRBJ2-5, with 7 bases identical to TRBD1. This CDR3 comprises 11 residues. Germline loops: CDR1 MNHEY, CDR2 SVGAGI. V was clipped by 4 bases and J by 14 bases; unmatched bases: 7.

This chain joins TRBV5-1 and TRBJ2-3; 9 bases fit TRBD2. After removal of 5 bases from V and 4 bases from J, the junction contained 11 bases not matched to a gene. The CDR3 is made up of 16 amino acids. In germline, CDR1 is SGHRS, CDR2 YFSETQ. CDR3 nucleotide sequence: TGCGCCAGCAGAATCCTGGCGGGGGGGGAGGCAGATACGCAGTATTTT. It specifies CASRILAGGEADTQYF. Drawing the rest from reference TRBV5-1 and TRBJ2-3, the complete variable domain is KAGVTQTPRYLIKTRGQQVTLSCSPISGHRSVSWYQQTPGQGLQFLFEYFSETQRNKGNFPGRFSGRQFSNSRSEMNVSTLELGDSALYLCASRILAGGEADTQYFGPGTRLTVL.

V gene TRBV6-1 combines with J gene TRBJ2-7; perhaps TRBD2 as D (6 bases). V was trimmed by 3 bases and J by 0 bases, leaving 9 bases between them. The CDR3 totals 14 residues. Germline loops: CDR1 MNHNS, CDR2 SASEGT. CDR3 bases: TGTGCCAGCAGTGATCGGAGGGACTCCTACGAGCAGTACTTC. This sequence encodes CASSDRRDSYEQYF.

The J gene is TRBJ2-1, the V gene TRBV2; 7 bases agree with TRBD2. The germline gives CDR1 SNHLY, CDR2 FYNNEI. CDR3 length: 11 residues. The J segment lost 11 bases and the V segment lost 7 bases, leaving 5 bases of the junction unmatched. CDR3 nucleotides: TGTGCCAGCATTGGAGGGACTAAGCAGTTCTTC. It codes for CASIGGTKQFF.

The chain has TRBV19 and TRBJ1-1, with D perhaps matching TRBD1 (5 bases). With 3 bases removed from V and 0 bases from J, the gap between germline ends came to 11 bases. The CDR3 runs 15 residues. Germline V lookup: CDR1 LNHDA, CDR2 SQIVND (reference sequence). CDR3 sequence: CASSIGAALNTEAFF. In nucleotides, the CDR3 is TGTGCCAGTAGTATCGGGGCGGCTTTGAACACTGAAGCTTTCTTT.

The chain has TRBV28 and TRBJ1-1; D gene ambiguous. The V end lost 5 bases, the J end lost 5 bases, and 6 bases lay between the germline ends. This CDR3 comprises 11 residues. Germline CDR1 and CDR2: MDHEN and SYDVKM. This CDR3 reads CASSGSTEAFF. CDR3 nucleotide sequence: TGTGCCAGCAGTGGGTCGACTGAAGCTTTCTTT. The full variable domain, its missing parts supplied by reference TRBV28 and TRBJ1-1, is DVKVTQSSRYLVKRTGEKVFLECVQDMDHENMFWYRQDPGLGLRLIYFSYDVKMKEKGDIPEGYSVSREKKERFSLILESASTNQTSMYLCASSGSTEAFFGQGTRLTVV.